These 2 T cell receptor beta chains were all obtained from the same sample, sequenced in a study of identical twins' blood T cells. TCRdb itself ran the 5' RACE reads through MiXCR, one entry per CDR3 protein. The repertoire includes 300,000 to 400,000 distinct CDR3 sequences, roughly 28% of them detected once, and around 5.6% sits in the top ten. Material: PBMCs. These receptors all stem from a woman aged 18 to 50 in good health.

This clonotype has a handful of counts. This chain connects TRBV28 to TRBJ2-5; TRBD2 aligns across 8 bases. In germline, CDR1 is MDHEN, CDR2 SYDVKM. CDR3 size: 13 residues. The trim removed 10 bases at V and 4 bases at J, leaving 8 bases unmatched. The chain's CDR3 is CATLAGRGETQYF. The DNA of the CDR3 is TGTGCCACCCTAGCGGGTCGTGGAGAGACCCAGTACTTC.

The rearrangement links TRBV20-1 to TRBJ2-5; TRBD2 matches at 7 bases. The V segment lost 0 bases and the J segment 7 bases; nucleotides outside the gene matches: 11. The CDR3 runs 15 residues. Germline loops: CDR1 DFQATT, CDR2 SNEGSKA (reference sequence). In DNA, the CDR3 is TGCAGTGCTAGAGATTCTGGCCGGGGGAGGGCGACCCAGTACTTC. Encoded protein: CSARDSGRGRATQYF.